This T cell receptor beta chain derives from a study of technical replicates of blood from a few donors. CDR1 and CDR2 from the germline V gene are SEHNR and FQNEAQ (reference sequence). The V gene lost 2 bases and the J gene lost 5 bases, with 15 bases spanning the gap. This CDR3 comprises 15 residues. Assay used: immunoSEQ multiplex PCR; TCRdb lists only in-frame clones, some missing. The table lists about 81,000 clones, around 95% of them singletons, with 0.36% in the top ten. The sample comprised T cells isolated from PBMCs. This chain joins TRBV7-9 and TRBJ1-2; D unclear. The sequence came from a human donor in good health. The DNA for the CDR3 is TGTGCCAGCAGCTTAATGGCCGGAGAGCTGTATGGCTACACCTTC. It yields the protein CASSLMAGELYGYTF. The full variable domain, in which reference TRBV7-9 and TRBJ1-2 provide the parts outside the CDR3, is DTGVSQNPRHKITKRGQNVTFRCDPISEHNRLYWYRQTLGQGPEFLTYFQNEAQLEKSRLLSDRFSAERPKGSFSTLEIQRTEQGDSAMYLCASSLMAGELYGYTFGSGTRLTVV.